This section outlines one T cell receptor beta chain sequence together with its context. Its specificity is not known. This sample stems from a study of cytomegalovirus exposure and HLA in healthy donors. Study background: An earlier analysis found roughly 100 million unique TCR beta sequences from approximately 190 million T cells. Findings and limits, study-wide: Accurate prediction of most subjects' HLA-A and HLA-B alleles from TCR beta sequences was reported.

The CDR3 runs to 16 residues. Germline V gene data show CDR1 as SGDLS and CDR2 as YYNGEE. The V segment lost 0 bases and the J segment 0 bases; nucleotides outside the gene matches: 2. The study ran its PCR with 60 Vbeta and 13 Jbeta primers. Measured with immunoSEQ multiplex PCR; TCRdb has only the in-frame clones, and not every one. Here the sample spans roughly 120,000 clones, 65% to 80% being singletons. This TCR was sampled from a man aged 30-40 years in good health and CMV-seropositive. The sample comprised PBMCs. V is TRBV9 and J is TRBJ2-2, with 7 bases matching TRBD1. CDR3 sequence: CASSVGGTANTGELFF. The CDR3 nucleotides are TGTGCCAGCAGCGTAGGGGGGACAGCGAACACCGGGGAGCTGTTTTTT.